These 18 T cell receptor beta chains were sequenced from one sample in a study of blood T cell repertoires in COVID-19 (TCRdb year 2020). Receptors were amplified or captured by the immunoSEQ multiplex PCR assay. Drawn from immuneACCESS, this table holds only the in-frame rearrangements with V and J called that TCRdb kept. Clones are partly lost; checked studies trace under half to an unresolved V gene and leave the rest unexplained. The sample includes approximately 180,000 clones, with roughly four fifths observed a single time. The top ten constitute roughly 12% of the sample. Sequenced sample: peripheral blood. The receptors shown here come from a woman aged 80 or older with COVID-19, enrolled during active disease.

V gene TRBV2 combines with J gene TRBJ2-1, with a tentative D call TRBD2 (6 bases). Trimming pared 7 bases from V and 4 bases from J, leaving 17 bases between. The V gene's germline CDR1 is SNHLY and CDR2 FYNNEI. This CDR3 comprises 15 residues. CDR3 protein: CASKEGSRRYNEQFF. CDR3 DNA: TGTGCCAGCAAGGAGGGGTCGAGACGTTACAATGAGCAGTTCTTC.

J is TRBJ1-2 and V is TRBV24-1; D might be TRBD1 (6 bases). Germline V gene lookup returns CDR1 KGHDR and CDR2 SFDVKD. The length of the CDR3 is 14 residues. V was shortened by 6 bases and J by 5 bases, with 15 bases between the two germline ends. This chain's CDR3 is CATSRDTTSYGYTF. CDR3 nucleotide sequence: TGTGCCACCAGTAGGGACACCACCTCTTATGGCTACACCTTC.

The chain is built from TRBV7-5 and TRBJ2-7; the table gives TRBD2 as D, unverified against the DNA. TRBV7-5 is recorded as a pseudogene. The CDR3 sequence is 14 residues long. The DNA of the CDR3 is TGTGTCAGAAGTCACCGGAGACTACCCTACGAGCAGTACTTC. Protein: CVRSHRRLPYEQYF.

The chain carries TRBV5-1 and TRBJ2-7; TRBD1 matches 10 bases. This CDR3 is built from 15 residues. The V segment lost 0 bases and the J segment 6 bases; nucleotides outside the gene matches: 6. The germline CDR1 and CDR2 sequences are SGHRS and YFSETQ. CDR3 nucleotide sequence: TGCGCCAGCAGCTTGGGACCGGGACAGGGGATCGAGCAGTACTTC. Translated, it gives CASSLGPGQGIEQYF.

This chain joins TRBV7-8 and TRBJ2-7; 12 bases line up with TRBD2. The CDR3 runs 16 residues. Germline assignment: CDR1 SGHVS and CDR2 FQNEAQ. V lost 3 bases to trimming and J lost 4 bases; unmatched junction nucleotides: 7. The chain's CDR3 is CASSLLLAGGKYEQYF. CDR3 in DNA: TGTGCCAGCAGCTTGTTACTAGCGGGAGGAAAGTACGAGCAGTACTTC.

The J gene is TRBJ2-7, the V gene TRBV7-6; no reliable D call. Trimming took off 5 bases at V and 2 bases at J, with 13 bases between the two ends. This CDR3 is built from 14 residues. CDR1 SGHVS and CDR2 FNYEAQ come from the germline V gene. CDR3 bases: TGTGCCAGCAGCCCTATGAACACAGCCTACGAGCAGTACTTC. It specifies CASSPMNTAYEQYF.

This rearrangement joins TRBV6-6 to TRBJ2-3; no definite D call. Germline V gives CDR1 MNHNY, CDR2 SVGAGI (reference sequence). V was shortened by 0 bases and J by 7 bases, with 8 bases between the two germline ends. The CDR3 extends over 13 amino acids. This CDR3 is CASSYSARNTQYF. Written as DNA, the CDR3 is TGTGCCAGCAGTTACTCAGCGAGAAATACGCAGTATTTT.

The rearrangement links TRBV27 to TRBJ2-5; 10 bases line up with TRBD1. Germline V CDR1 and CDR2: MNHEY, SMNVEV (reference sequence). The CDR3 spans 15 residues. Unmatched junction bases numbered 8, after V lost 5 bases and J lost 5 bases. DNA for the CDR3: TGTGCCAGCAGTGGCGGGACAGGGGAGGGGGAGACCCAGTACTTC. Amino acid sequence: CASSGGTGEGETQYF.

The chain combines TRBV9 with TRBJ1-2; TRBD1 aligns across 8 bases. V was pared by 4 bases and J by 1 base, with 6 bases of the junction left unmatched. The CDR3 contains 15 residues. The germline V gene has CDR1 SGDLS and CDR2 YYNGEE. CDR3 nucleotides: TGTGCCAGCAGCCCAAGGACAGGGCTTAACTATGGCTACACCTTC. The encoded protein is CASSPRTGLNYGYTF.

This chain connects TRBV19 to TRBJ2-1; the D gene is possibly TRBD2 (6 bases). The V end lost 1 base, the J end lost 6 bases, and 10 bases lay between the germline ends. This CDR3 spans 14 amino acids. Per germline, CDR1 LNHDA and CDR2 SQIVND (reference sequence). The CDR3 DNA is TGTGCCAGTAGTATAGCTTTGACTAGCAATGAGCAGTTCTTC. Protein sequence: CASSIALTSNEQFF.

This clone has just a few counts. V and J are TRBV19 and TRBJ1-5, with 7 bases matching TRBD1. V lost 4 bases and J lost 8; bases outside the gene matches: 14. This CDR3 spans 16 amino acids. Germline CDR1 and CDR2: LNHDA and SQIVND (reference sequence). The CDR3 sequence is CASSTLGDSKREPQHF. The CDR3 DNA sequence: TGTGCCAGTAGTACCCTAGGGGACAGCAAAAGAGAGCCCCAGCATTTT. Filled out from reference TRBV19 and TRBJ1-5, the complete variable domain reads DGGITQSPKYLFRKEGQNVTLSCEQNLNHDAMYWYRQDPGQGLRLIYYSQIVNDFQKGDIAEGYSVSREKKESFPLTVTSAQKNPTAFYLCASSTLGDSKREPQHFGDGTRLSIL.

This chain uses TRBV27 with TRBJ2-7, with TRBD1 matching 8 bases. V lost 0 bases, J lost 3 bases, and 4 bases stayed unmatched. Germline CDR1 and CDR2: MNHEY and SMNVEV (reference sequence). There are 15 residues in the CDR3. CDR3 residues: CASSLSLGTGYEQYF. The CDR3 DNA reads TGTGCCAGCAGTTTATCTCTAGGGACAGGCTACGAGCAGTACTTC.

V is TRBV7-9 and J is TRBJ2-7; 7 positions match TRBD1. This CDR3 has 15 amino acids. CDR1 SEHNR and CDR2 FQNEAQ come from the germline V gene (reference sequence). After removal of 5 bases from V and 5 bases from J, the junction contained 12 bases not matched to a gene. CDR3 sequence (DNA): TGTGCCAGCAGCGTGGGGGTGACAGGGAGCGACGAGCAGTACTTC. As protein: CASSVGVTGSDEQYF.

This clone was observed a few times. This sequence joins TRBV6-5 and TRBJ2-7, with 7 bases aligning to TRBD2. Germline V CDR1 and CDR2: MNHEY, SVGAGI. The CDR3 has 14 amino acids. J lost 0 bases, V lost 5 bases, and 4 bases had no gene match. The CDR3 spells CASSLADRSYEQYF. The CDR3 coding sequence is TGTGCCAGCAGTCTAGCGGACCGCTCCTACGAGCAGTACTTC.

The chain links TRBV3-1 (or the pseudogene TRBV3-2) to TRBJ2-2; possibly TRBD2 for D (6 bases). This CDR3 has 16 amino acids. With 4 bases removed from V and 2 bases from J, the gap between germline ends came to 14 bases. CDR1 LGHDT and CDR2 YNNKEL come from the germline V gene (reference sequence). CDR3 sequence (DNA): TGTGCCAGCAGCCGGAGGGCTGGGTATAACACCGGGGAGCTGTTTTTT. Amino acids: CASSRRAGYNTGELFF.

The J gene is TRBJ1-1, the V gene TRBV7-6; D is unresolved. CDR1 is SGHVS and CDR2 is FNYEAQ in the germline V gene. Trimming took 5 bases from V and 3 from J, leaving 16 bases between them. The CDR3 length is 15 residues. The CDR3 here is CASSAWGGEDTEAFF. The CDR3 DNA reads TGTGCCAGCAGCGCGTGGGGAGGAGAGGACACTGAAGCTTTCTTT.

The chain carries TRBV11-3 and TRBJ2-7; 7 nucleotides line up with TRBD1. Per the germline V gene, CDR1 is SGHNT and CDR2 is YENEEA. After removal of 5 bases from V and 5 bases from J, the junction contained 6 bases not matched to a gene. The CDR3 has 13 amino acids. The CDR3 spells CASSPDRADEQYF. The CDR3 nucleotides are TGTGCCAGCAGCCCCGACAGGGCTGACGAGCAGTACTTC.

This clone was counted at least ten times. V usage is TRBV18 and J usage is TRBJ1-3, with D possibly TRBD1 on 5 matching bases. CDR3 length: 15 residues. The V gene's germline CDR1 is KGHSH and CDR2 LQKENI. Trimming left V 3 bases short and J 2 bases short, with 11 bases between. The CDR3 reads CASSPAGMAGNTIYF. CDR3 nucleotides: TGTGCCAGCTCACCCGCAGGGATGGCTGGAAACACCATATATTTT. Looking up the rest from reference TRBV18 and TRBJ1-3 gives the full variable domain: NAGVMQNPRHLVRRRGQEARLRCSPMKGHSHVYWYRQLPEEGLKFMVYLQKENIIDESGMPKERFSAEFPKEGPSILRIQQVVRGDSAAYFCASSPAGMAGNTIYFGEGSWLTVV.